Below, 16 T cell receptor beta chains from the same sample are listed, as sequenced in a study of radiation and T cells in renal cell carcinoma. Here immunoSEQ multiplex PCR was the method, and the copy in TCRdb shows in-frame clones only, minus some. The sample has 100,000 to 150,000 clones, 88% seen once. Regarding time point: blood 2 weeks post-SBRT. As to treatment: 15 Gy SBRT to primary tumor, nephrectomy 4 weeks later. The sample consisted of blood, taken from a patient whose treatment included radiotherapy and nephrectomy. Every receptor here comes from an older woman with renal cell carcinoma.

V is TRBV6-5 and J is TRBJ2-1, with D unclear. Trimming left V 3 bases short and J 11 bases short, with 17 bases between. The germline V gene has CDR1 MNHEY and CDR2 SVGAGI. The CDR3 has 14 residues. The CDR3 DNA follows: TGTGCCAGCAGTTATAAAGGTGACCAAAATCAGCAGTTCTTC. This gives the protein CASSYKGDQNQQFF.

The chain recombines TRBV9 with TRBJ2-2; D possibly corresponds to TRBD1 (6 bases). Germline V lookup: CDR1 SGDLS, CDR2 YYNGEE. CDR3 length: 14 residues. Trimming took 3 bases from V and 4 from J, leaving 10 bases between them. The CDR3, as DNA: TGTGCCAGCAGCGCAACAGGGAGCACCGGGGAGCTGTTTTTT. It codes for CASSATGSTGELFF.

The rearrangement joins TRBV7-2 to TRBJ2-5; 7 bases are a match to TRBD2. J lost 4 bases, V lost 4 bases, and 12 bases had no gene match. Germline CDR1 SGHTA, CDR2 FQGNSA. The CDR3 runs to 16 residues. The CDR3 nucleotides read TGTGCCAGCAGCTACGGACTAGGACGACGTGCAGAGACCCAGTACTTC. Translated, it gives CASSYGLGRRAETQYF.

The CDR3 bases are TGCGCCAGCAGCTTGGCGGCAGGGGACGGTGGCTACACCTTC. Translating it yields CASSLAAGDGGYTF. J is TRBJ1-2 and V is TRBV5-1; D may be TRBD1 (6 bases). The length of the CDR3 is 14 residues. With 0 bases removed from V and 7 bases from J, the gap between germline ends came to 13 bases. The germline V gene encodes CDR1 SGHRS and CDR2 YFSETQ.

The chain has TRBV10-3 and TRBJ2-2; 7 nucleotides align to TRBD2. The V segment lost 10 bases and the J segment 1 base; nucleotides outside the gene matches: 6. The germline gives CDR1 ENHRY, CDR2 SYGVKD. The CDR3 covers 14 residues. CDR3 in DNA: TGTGCCACCCGGGGACTACTGAACACCGGGGAGCTGTTTTTT. Its protein product is CATRGLLNTGELFF.

The chain uses TRBV30 and TRBJ1-5; D uncertain. V was shortened by 3 bases and J by 6 bases, with 12 bases between the two germline ends. This CDR3 spans 13 amino acids. CDR1 and CDR2 from the germline V gene are GTSNPN and SVGIG (reference sequence). The CDR3 spells CAWSLREGQPQHF. DNA of the CDR3: TGTGCCTGGAGCCTCCGAGAGGGTCAGCCCCAGCATTTT.

This sequence joins TRBV2 and TRBJ2-3; D tentatively fits TRBD1 or TRBD2 (5 bases each). This CDR3 spans 14 amino acids. The germline V gene encodes CDR1 SNHLY and CDR2 FYNNEI. V dropped 2 bases and J dropped 1 base, with 7 bases sitting between them. The CDR3 reads CASSERDRTDTQYF. The CDR3 DNA follows: TGTGCCAGCAGTGAAAGGGACCGCACAGATACGCAGTATTTT.

This clone turned up a few times. The chain employs TRBV5-4 and TRBJ1-2; D ambiguous. Germline lookup yields CDR1 SGHNT and CDR2 YYREEE (reference sequence). This CDR3 region has 15 residues. Trimming pared 0 bases from V and 2 bases from J, leaving 11 bases between. CDR3 sequence: CASSLGSQENYGYTF. CDR3 nucleotide sequence: TGTGCCAGCAGCTTGGGTTCGCAGGAGAACTATGGCTACACCTTC.

The V gene is TRBV10-3, the J gene TRBJ2-7; D might be TRBD1 or TRBD2, each matching 5 bases. The CDR3 has 13 residues. Trimming removed 5 bases at V and 3 bases at J, with 11 bases between. Germline V CDR1 and CDR2: ENHRY, SYGVKD. Here the CDR3 DNA reads TGTGCCATCAGTTCCGGGACCAACTACGAGCAGTACTTC. This encodes CAISSGTNYEQYF.

The rearrangement joins TRBV15 to TRBJ2-1, with a tentative D call TRBD1 (5 bases). The V gene's germline CDR1 is LNHNV and CDR2 YYDKDF (reference sequence). V was shortened by 3 bases and J by 8 bases, with 11 bases between the two germline ends. CDR3 length: 13 residues. CDR3 amino acids: CATSRGLLDEQFF. The CDR3 coding sequence is TGTGCCACCAGCAGGGGGCTTCTTGATGAGCAGTTCTTC.

The chain joins TRBV5-1 to TRBJ2-3; 10 bases are shared with TRBD1. J lost 1 base, V lost 5 bases, and 13 bases had no gene match. CDR3 size: 18 residues. CDR1 and CDR2 (germline): SGHRS, YFSETQ. The CDR3 DNA is TGCGCCAGCAGACGGGGGACAGGGGTCCCCGAGGGCACAGATACGCAGTATTTT. Its translation: CASRRGTGVPEGTDTQYF.

The V call is TRBV19, the J call TRBJ2-1; weak D call: TRBD2 (5 bases). Trimming removed 9 bases from V and 4 bases from J, with 13 bases in between. CDR1 is LNHDA, CDR2 SQIVND, per germline (reference sequence). This CDR3 is built from 13 residues. CDR3 sequence (DNA): TGTGCCAGCAGCATAGGACTGTACAATGAGCAGTTCTTC. It specifies CASSIGLYNEQFF.

The chain couples TRBV19 to TRBJ2-7; 11 nucleotides line up with TRBD2. Trimming took 2 bases from V and 2 from J; bases not matched to a gene: 2. This CDR3 has 15 residues. Germline V gene lookup returns CDR1 LNHDA and CDR2 SQIVND (reference sequence). CDR3 loop: CASSIRLAGPYEQYF. DNA of the CDR3: TGTGCCAGTAGTATAAGACTAGCGGGGCCCTACGAGCAGTACTTC.

V and J are TRBV19 and TRBJ1-5; tentatively, D is TRBD1 (5 bases). CDR3 length: 13 residues. CDR1 and CDR2 (germline): LNHDA, SQIVND (reference sequence). V was trimmed by 3 bases and J by 3 bases, leaving 6 bases between them. The CDR3, as DNA: TGTGCCAGTAGTATTGGGACCAATCAGCCCCAGCATTTT. Translated, it gives CASSIGTNQPQHF.

Regarding this clone: The sample carries other DNA sequences with the same CDR3. V usage is TRBV29-1 and J usage is TRBJ1-3; no reliable D call. CDR3 length: 13 residues. Germline CDR1 is SQVTM and CDR2 is ANQGSEA. Trimming left V 6 bases short and J 3 bases short, with 12 bases between. The CDR3 DNA reads as TGCAGCGTCGTAAGGGATCTTGGAAACACCATATATTTT. This encodes CSVVRDLGNTIYF.

The rearrangement links TRBV2 to TRBJ2-1, with D maybe TRBD1 (6 bases). V lost 5 bases and J lost 10, with 21 bases in between. Per the germline V gene, CDR1 is SNHLY and CDR2 is FYNNEI. The CDR3 totals 15 residues. The chain's CDR3 is CASSPDPGYTGEQFF. Here the CDR3 DNA reads TGTGCCAGCAGTCCGGACCCGGGGTATACAGGGGAGCAGTTCTTC.